The present TCR beta chain was sequenced within a study of Tregs in tolerant kidney transplant recipients (dated by TCRdb to the late 2010s). The study in broad terms: The transplants used related donors along with nonmyeloablative bone marrow transplantation, and in the human trials mixed chimerism was transient. Before combined kidney and bone marrow transplantation, this study identified donor-specific regulatory T cells using TCRbeta sequencing and then followed those same cells after transplant. Broad study findings and their caveats: For some patients the PCR primers changed over time, which made it impossible to compare the samples from those patients at the nucleotide level. The most biologically relevant and donor-specific TCRbeta repertoire appeared to be identified by expanding Tregs with activated donor B cells. The study was constrained by small patient numbers, and validation of the findings is required in larger populations and under other immunosuppression protocols. Although technical replication error seemed to be minimal, the question of biological reproducibility was not addressed directly. In tolerant patients, donor-specific Tregs expanded more than Tregs overall, which suggests antigen-driven rather than nonspecific expansion.

This sample's time point label indicates: blood sample drawn before combined kidney and bone marrow transplant. Thawed PBMCs were FACS-sorted into unstimulated Tregs (CD4+CD25+CD127-), CD4+ non-Tregs (CD4+CD25-), CD4 cells and CD8 cells. Several combined kidney and bone marrow transplant recipients from the ITN036ST trial were included as patients, and samples were available only from these trial subjects. Healthy control blood was separated into PBMCs by Ficoll density gradient and cryopreserved, and patient PBMCs were collected both before and after transplant. As to this clone: There is no known antigen for this receptor. Read data end 3 residues before the CDR3 end; the end is taken from the germline J gene. Other DNA variants within this sample encode the same CDR3.

Looking up the germline V gene yields CDR1 KGHSH and CDR2 LQKENI. Measured from the cysteine to the phenylalanine, the CDR3 is 12 residues long. Sequencing covers 27 bases of the CDR3, shown here with the frame starting at base 1. The junction shows trimming of 6 bases on V and 5 bases on J, plus 10 bases between the germline ends. Genomic DNA was extracted from sorted cells with the QIAGEN DNeasy Blood and Tissue Kit for TCRbeta CDR3 sequencing. High-throughput TCRbeta CDR3 sequencing, including PCR amplification with bias correction and internal controls, was performed commercially through immunoSEQ. The authors' pipeline ran thus. Unique productive TCRbeta sequences were defined by CDR3 nucleotide sequence when primers matched and otherwise by CDR3 amino acid sequence together with Vbeta and Jbeta genes. Sorting error was corrected by removing sequences shared between sorted populations at a frequency ratio of 2:1 or less, and the remaining shared sequences were assigned to the higher population. Sequences were defined as donor-reactive when expanded at least 5-fold in CFSE-low cells versus unstimulated cells and present at a frequency of at least 0.01% in CFSE-low cells. Repertoire divergence was quantified by Jensen-Shannon divergence calculated from the top 100 TCRbeta sequences ranked by frequency. For samples with multiple sequencing runs, sorting error was corrected in each run separately before the runs were combined. TCRdb mirrors the immuneACCESS table, restricted to in-frame sequences. Some clones are absent from its copies; in checked studies, under half trace to an unresolved V gene, and the reason for the others is unknown. V and J calls and clone size are those listed in that table; D and trimming were worked out from the DNA. The table for this sample lists 50,000 to 65,000 clones. About 0.83% of the sample goes to the ten largest clones.

The chain uses TRBV18 and TRBJ2-5; TRBD2 is perhaps the D gene, given 5 matching bases. The sequence was collected from a human donor who received a combined kidney and bone marrow transplant. The sample here was CD4+ T cells from blood, taken before the transplant. The CDR3 loop reads CASSPGGETQYF. The covered CDR3 bases are TGTGCCAGCTCCCCCGGCGGGGAGACC.